Listed here is a single TCR beta chain. Its antigen specificity is not known. One base away there is no much larger clone; base qualities are not given. The germline ends are 15 bases apart after V is trimmed by 0 bases and J by 2 bases. CDR1 and CDR2 are drawn from the germline V gene (reference sequence): SGHKS, YYEKEE. The CDR3 sequence holds 17 residues, the cysteine and phenylalanine included. The only DNA kept is the CDR3, 51 bases in frame from the first base. The meaning of the sample's treatment or condition label: roughly 18 received Ad26.COV2.S at low or high dose, single or two shots; 5 received placebo; per-sample allocation not given. For vaccine and placebo recipients, the sequenced repertoires came from samples collected on day 63 after the first injection. In Cohort 1b, around 23 adults aged 18-55 years were enrolled at a single site in Boston, USA, between 29 July and 7 August 2020. As a vaccine, Ad26.COV2.S was a replication-incompetent adenovirus type 26 vector that expressed a prefusion-stabilized SARS-CoV-2 spike protein derived from the original Wuhan strain.

TCRbeta CDR3 regions were sequenced with the immunoSEQ Assay. After extraction, genomic DNA underwent amplification by bias-controlled multiplex PCR, followed by high-throughput sequencing. The original methods were these. To quantify the absolute abundance of every unique TCRbeta CDR3 region, sequences were collapsed and filtered. Usable DNA was measured by amplifying reference genes present in all nucleated cells, and TCRbeta template counts were normalized to that usable DNA to estimate T cell fraction. Repertoire TCRs were annotated as SARS-CoV-2-specific by exact matching of V gene, CDR3 amino acid sequence and J gene to a known reactive TCR set. The reference SARS-CoV-2 TCR set was derived from MIRA and filtered for enrichment in COVID-19-positive ImmuneCODE repertoires, a step that removed public or cross-reactive TCRs. Using the MIRA antigens, annotated TCRs were further analysed by specific ORF or by position within an ORF. Breadth was defined as the number of annotated unique rearrangements divided by the total number of unique productive rearrangements, and depth was defined as the summed frequency of the annotated unique rearrangements. TCR breadth was compared between groups using two-sided Wilcoxon rank-sum tests. The table comes from immuneACCESS by way of TCRdb, which keeps in-frame sequences with V and J called. Part of the clones is missing from these tables; in studies checked, under half for an unresolved V gene and the rest for unknown reasons. That table supplies the V and J calls and clone size; D and trimming were determined from the DNA. Within this sample are around 300,000 clones, with 65% to 90% of them counted one time only. The top ten hold approximately 11% of the sample.

These data come from a study of Ad26.COV2.S vaccination and SARS-CoV-2 variants (dated by TCRdb to 2020 to 2023). Regarding the complete study: Donors in the vaccine arm were drawn from COV1001, a multicentre, randomized, double-blind, placebo-controlled phase I-IIa trial testing Ad26.COV2.S in healthy adults. TCRbeta repertoire sequencing served as the tool for gauging how specific and how broad the SARS-CoV-2-reactive T cell receptors were following Ad26.COV2.S vaccination. Blinding of investigators to trial group allocation was maintained during experiments and outcome assessment. A total of around 32 samples were included in the TCR-sequenced set, comprising about 20 Ad26.COV2.S vaccine recipients, 5 placebo recipients and 8 SARS-CoV-2 convalescent individuals. Participants in the trial were split at random into five groups of five each, receiving low-dose or high-dose Ad26.COV2.S once or twice, or else placebo on both occasions. Dosing of Ad26.COV2.S was intramuscular, at either 5x10^10 or 1x10^11 viral particles, delivered as one shot or as two shots spaced 56 days apart.

Overall results and qualifications from the work: The study was not powered for comparison of responses between vaccine doses or regimens. Ad26.COV2.S recipients had higher spike-specific TCR breadth than placebo recipients (P = 0.0014). Vaccine and placebo recipients had comparable non-spike TCR breadth, which fits with the vaccine containing only spike. According to the authors, total T cell responses may have been underestimated by the TCR breadth and depth analyses. Substantial breadth of spike-specific CD8+ and CD4+ T cell responses was reported after vaccination.

The chain is made from TRBV5-5 and TRBJ1-5, with the D gene call left open. Material: peripheral blood, obtained in a trial of Ad26.COV2.S vaccine versus placebo. This TCR was sampled from a person aged 18 to 59 who received the Ad26.COV2.S COVID-19 vaccine or a placebo. The DNA sequence reads TGTGCCAGCAGCTTGGGTATGGACTTGAAGGGCAATCAGCCCCAGCATTTT. The translation is CASSLGMDLKGNQPQHF.